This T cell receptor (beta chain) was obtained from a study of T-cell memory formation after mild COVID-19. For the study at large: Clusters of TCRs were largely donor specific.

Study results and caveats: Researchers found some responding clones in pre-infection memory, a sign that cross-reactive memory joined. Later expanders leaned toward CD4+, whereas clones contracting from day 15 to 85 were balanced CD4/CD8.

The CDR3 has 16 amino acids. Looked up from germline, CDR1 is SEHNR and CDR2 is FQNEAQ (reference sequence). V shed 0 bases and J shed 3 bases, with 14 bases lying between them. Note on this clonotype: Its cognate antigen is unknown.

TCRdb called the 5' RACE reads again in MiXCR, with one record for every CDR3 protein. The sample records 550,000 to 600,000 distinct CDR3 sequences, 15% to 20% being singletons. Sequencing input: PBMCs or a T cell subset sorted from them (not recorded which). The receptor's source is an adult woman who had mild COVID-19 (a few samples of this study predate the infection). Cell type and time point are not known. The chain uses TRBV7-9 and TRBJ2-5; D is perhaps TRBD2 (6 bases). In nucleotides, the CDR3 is TGTGCCAGCAGCTTAGCCGGAGGGGAAGGTAAAGAGACCCAGTACTTC. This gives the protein CASSLAGGEGKETQYF.